This entry concerns a single T cell receptor beta chain. These data come from a study of cytomegalovirus exposure and HLA in healthy donors. Donors in the study were healthy people who gave bone marrow. Germline V gives CDR1 LNHNV, CDR2 YYDKDF (reference sequence). V gave up 6 bases and J gave up 2 bases, with 10 bases separating them. This CDR3 contains 13 residues. It was with 60 Vbeta and 13 Jbeta primers that the PCR ran. The repertoire was sequenced with immunoSEQ multiplex PCR; TCRdb's copy has only in-frame clones and lacks some. The sample carries some 120,000 clones, roughly 74% recorded once.

Sample: PBMCs. This TCR was recovered from a woman aged 25 to 39 in good health and CMV-seronegative. The chain joins TRBV15 to TRBJ1-1; D gene ambiguous. CDR3 nucleotides: TGTGCCACCAGGTATGGCGGAAACACTGAAGCTTTCTTT. Its protein product is CATRYGGNTEAFF.